This T cell receptor (beta chain) was documented in a study of a mutant IDH1 vaccine in newly diagnosed glioma. Study background: Among treated patients, about 62% were male and about 40% female, and mean age was about 39 years.

Time point: baseline, week 1 (first vaccination visit). Treatment denoted: pre-vaccination baseline after standard-of-care therapy. The CDR3 totals 17 residues. CDR1 MNHEY and CDR2 SMNVEV come from the germline V gene (reference sequence). With V trimmed by 3 bases and J by 0 bases, 5 bases remained unmatched. TCRdb's copy holds only in-frame clones and misses some; the assay was immunoSEQ multiplex PCR. The sample lists 40,000 or so clones; roughly three quarters were seen once. The specimen was PBMCs, collected from a glioma patient treated with radiotherapy, temozolomide or both. This sequence was found in a man aged 35-49 years with glioma. Some clones in this sample may be carry-over from other donors' samples. The chain is built from TRBV27 and TRBJ2-5; 12 positions agree with TRBD2. The CDR3 protein is CASSFRTSGEYQETQYF. In DNA, the CDR3 is TGTGCCAGCAGTTTCCGGACTAGCGGGGAGTACCAAGAGACCCAGTACTTC.